Listed below are T cell receptor beta chains from one sample, sequenced in a study of T-cell memory formation after mild COVID-19. MiXCR was run by TCRdb on the 5' RACE reads, yielding one entry per CDR3 protein. The repertoire holds about 250,000 distinct CDR3 sequences, with just over 15% as singletons. Sequences were obtained from PBMCs or a T cell subset sorted from them (not recorded which). The receptors originated from an adult woman who had mild COVID-19 (a few samples of this study predate the infection). Cell type and time point are not known. The CDR3 runs from the conserved cysteine through the conserved F or W. The D gene is left open where the match is weak. Size is omitted from some rows. Given values are once, few, many or a class for expanded clones.

V gene	clone size	D gene	J gene	CDR3 DNA	CDR3 protein
TRBV5-5	few	NA	TRBJ1-2	TGTGCCAGCAGACCCGATACAGGGAACTACTATGGCTACACCTTC	CASRPDTGNYYGYTF
TRBV6-5	NA	TRBD1	TRBJ1-2	TGTGCCAGCACAGGGGGCAAAAACTATGGCTACACCTTC	CASTGGKNYGYTF
TRBV5-1	NA	TRBD1	TRBJ2-3	TGCGCCAGCAGCCCCGGGACAGTCACAGATACGCAGTATTTT	CASSPGTVTDTQYF
TRBV5-1	many	TRBD2	TRBJ2-5	TGCGCCAGCAGCTTGGTCTTAGGTCTAGCGGGAGAGACCCAGTACTTC	CASSLVLGLAGETQYF
TRBV5-1	NA	NA	TRBJ2-3	TGCGCCAGCAGCTTGGAGCCCAGGGGTAGCACAGATACGCAGTATTTT	CASSLEPRGSTDTQYF
TRBV10-3	few	TRBD2	TRBJ2-1	TGTGCCATCAGTGGCCGGCTAGCGGGGGGAAATGAGCAGTTCTTC	CAISGRLAGGNEQFF
TRBV11-1	few	NA	TRBJ1-1	TGTGCCAGCAGCTTAGCGGATGGGTCCCCAATCTTT	CASSLADGSPIF
TRBV7-3	NA	NA	TRBJ2-7	TGTGCCAGCAGCTCCTGGGGTGTGGCCGCCTACGAGCAGTACTTC	CASSSWGVAAYEQYF
TRBV6-5	NA	NA	TRBJ1-1	TGTGCCAGCAGTCCCAACTCGGTAGGGGAAGCTTTCTTT	CASSPNSVGEAFF
TRBV18	many	NA	TRBJ2-3	TGTGCCAGCTCACTCATGCAGGGTACAACAGATACGCAGTATTTT	CASSLMQGTTDTQYF
TRBV5-1	many	NA	TRBJ2-7	TGCGCCAGCAGCTCGGCGGTAGACGAGCAGTACTTC	CASSSAVDEQYF
TRBV7-2	few	NA	TRBJ1-2	TGTGCCAGCAGCTTAGTACCCGGGACACAGACTAACTATGGCTACACCTTC	CASSLVPGTQTNYGYTF
TRBV7-2	NA	TRBD1	TRBJ2-2	TGTGCCAGCAGGTTTCCGGGACAGGGTAACACCGGGGAGCTGTTTTTT	CASRFPGQGNTGELFF
TRBV4-2	few	TRBD1	TRBJ1-1	TGTGCCAGCAGCCAAGATACAGTGACAGGGGGGAACACTGAAGCTTTCTTT	CASSQDTVTGGNTEAFF
TRBV24-1	few	NA	TRBJ1-5	TGTGCCACCAGTGATTCCACTAGGGGATATGGCAATCAGCCCCAGCATTTT	CATSDSTRGYGNQPQHF
TRBV20-1	NA	TRBD1	TRBJ1-5	TGCAGTGCTCTGAACCCGACAGGGCGAGATCAGCCCCAGCATTTT	CSALNPTGRDQPQHF
TRBV10-1	NA	TRBD1	TRBJ2-7	TGCGCCAGCAGTGAGTCGATGGGGGACAGATATACCTACGAGCAGTACTTC	CASSESMGDRYTYEQYF
TRBV5-1	NA	TRBD1	TRBJ1-1	TGCGCCAGCAGCCCAGGACAGGGTCTCATGAACACTGAAGCTTTCTTT	CASSPGQGLMNTEAFF
TRBV19	few	NA	TRBJ1-2	TGTGCCAGTAGTATAGAAGGGGCCGGGGGCTACACCTTC	CASSIEGAGGYTF
TRBV7-3	few	NA	TRBJ2-1	TGTGCCAGCAGCTTCAGCCCTAGCGTAAACAATGAGCAGTTCTTC	CASSFSPSVNNEQFF
TRBV24-1	NA	NA	TRBJ2-7	TGTGCCACCTCGTCTGGGACCCTGGACTACGAGCAGTACTTC	CATSSGTLDYEQYF
TRBV24-1	NA	NA	TRBJ2-2	TGTGCCACCAGGAAGAACACCGGGGAGCTGTTTTTT	CATRKNTGELFF
TRBV7-9	NA	NA	TRBJ1-3	TGTGCCAGCAGCTTAGTCCGAAGCTCTGGAAACACCATATATTTT	CASSLVRSSGNTIYF
TRBV29-1	NA	NA	TRBJ2-5	TGCAGCTTTGGGGAACGGCGAGTCGATCGACAAGAGACCCAGTACTTC	CSFGERRVDRQETQYF
TRBV12-3/TRBV12-4	NA	TRBD2	TRBJ2-7	TGTGCCAGCAGTTTACGTCGACTAGCCGGGGGAACCTACGAGCAGTACTTC	CASSLRRLAGGTYEQYF
TRBV7-9	few	NA	TRBJ1-2	TGTGCCAGCAGCTTAGTGACAGGTTTGGATGGCTACACCTTC	CASSLVTGLDGYTF
TRBV7-3	NA	NA	TRBJ1-1	TGTGCCAGCAGTTCCCGTCAGGGCACTGAAGCTTTCTTT	CASSSRQGTEAFF
TRBV7-9	few	TRBD2	TRBJ2-3	TGTGCCAGCGGCCGGGGGGGCCTCGGCACAGATACGCAGTATTTT	CASGRGGLGTDTQYF
TRBV5-1	NA	NA	TRBJ2-5	TGCGCCAGCAGCTTGGGTGGGACCTCTCAAGAGACCCAGTACTTC	CASSLGGTSQETQYF